Listed below are T cell receptor beta chains from one sample, sequenced in a study of T cell changes during pregnancy in multiple sclerosis. Sequencing used immunoSEQ multiplex PCR; TCRdb keeps in-frame clones, though not all of them. Of approximately 25,000 clones listed, around nine tenths are singletons. Sequencing was performed on CD8+ T cells from peripheral blood mononuclear cells, taken in the second trimester of pregnancy. These receptors originate from a female donor with multiple sclerosis, enrolled in a pregnancy study. Both conserved end residues are trimmed from each CDR3. Each record gives: V gene, J gene, CDR3 protein.

V gene: TRBV7-2; J gene: TRBJ2-3; CDR3 protein: ASSLDRIPGDTQY
V gene: TRBV15; J gene: TRBJ1-1; CDR3 protein: ATSSRFDINTEAF
V gene: TRBV14; J gene: TRBJ2-5; CDR3 protein: ASSQRPSAGTQY
V gene: TRBV28; J gene: TRBJ1-2; CDR3 protein: ASTFWTRGAYGYT
V gene: TRBV27; J gene: TRBJ1-2; CDR3 protein: ASRSLSSYGYT
V gene: TRBV4-3; J gene: TRBJ2-2; CDR3 protein: ASSLSSGGASELF
V gene: TRBV30; J gene: TRBJ1-2; CDR3 protein: AWTHSLANGYT
V gene: TRBV9; J gene: TRBJ2-2; CDR3 protein: ASSTNSGSGAGELF
V gene: TRBV27; J gene: TRBJ2-7; CDR3 protein: ASSRSAGGNEQY
V gene: TRBV7-2; J gene: TRBJ2-7; CDR3 protein: ASSPRLAYEQY
V gene: TRBV4-1; J gene: TRBJ2-1; CDR3 protein: ASSQWADSYNEQF
V gene: TRBV27; J gene: TRBJ1-1; CDR3 protein: ASSLGTGGRTEAF
V gene: TRBV21-1; J gene: TRBJ2-7; CDR3 protein: ASSKGWETGRGYEQY
V gene: TRBV5-1; J gene: TRBJ2-7; CDR3 protein: ASSVGQRSSYEQY
V gene: TRBV9; J gene: TRBJ2-3; CDR3 protein: ASSPAADTQY
V gene: TRBV7-2; J gene: TRBJ1-1; CDR3 protein: ASSSHRGPPEAF
V gene: TRBV19; J gene: TRBJ2-7; CDR3 protein: ASGPGYSYEQY
V gene: TRBV9; J gene: TRBJ2-1; CDR3 protein: ASSPRDYPYNEQF
V gene: TRBV4-3; J gene: TRBJ1-6; CDR3 protein: ASSQYRQGNSPLH
V gene: TRBV9; J gene: TRBJ1-4; CDR3 protein: ASSVGLGEKLF
V gene: TRBV4-1; J gene: TRBJ1-5; CDR3 protein: ASSYEPGHHSNQPQH
V gene: TRBV18; J gene: TRBJ2-5; CDR3 protein: ASSRQSSQETQY
V gene: TRBV5-4; J gene: TRBJ2-1; CDR3 protein: ASTIEGSYNEQF
V gene: TRBV15; J gene: TRBJ1-2; CDR3 protein: ATSREFGVNYGYT